Below, 28 T cell receptor beta chains from the same sample are listed, as sequenced in a study of control samples from healthy donors and cancer patients. Profiling relied on immunoSEQ multiplex PCR, and the TCRdb table lists in-frame clones only, not all of them. The sample includes some 120,000 clones, over 75% of them seen just once. Sequencing input: blood. Every receptor here comes from a man between 40 and 49 years old in good health.

As to this clone: Other DNA sequences from this sample encode an identical CDR3 as well. V usage is TRBV12-3 or TRBV12-4 and J usage is TRBJ2-5; D not certain. Between the trimmed V and J ends, which lost 2 bases and 5 bases, there was a span of 3 bases. The CDR3 has 11 amino acids. The DNA for the CDR3 is TGTGCCAGCAGTTTACGGGAGACCCAGTACTTC. Protein product: CASSLRETQYF.

Worth noting for this clone: The identical CDR3 is also encoded by other nucleotide sequences in the sample. This rearrangement joins TRBV5-1 to TRBJ2-1; 12 bases agree with TRBD2. Germline CDR1 is SGHRS and CDR2 is YFSETQ. Germline trimming cut 0 bases from V and 5 bases from J; bases unmatched to any gene: 3. This CDR3 is 16 amino acids long. CDR3 sequence: CASSLGPSGGDNEQFF. The CDR3 DNA follows: TGCGCCAGCAGCTTGGGTCCTAGCGGGGGGGACAATGAGCAGTTCTTC. The full variable domain, its missing parts supplied by reference TRBV5-1 and TRBJ2-1, is KAGVTQTPRYLIKTRGQQVTLSCSPISGHRSVSWYQQTPGQGLQFLFEYFSETQRNKGNFPGRFSGRQFSNSRSEMNVSTLELGDSALYLCASSLGPSGGDNEQFFGPGTRLTVL.

The chain is built from TRBV29-1 and TRBJ1-6; 9 nucleotides align to TRBD1. Trimming cost V 7 bases and J 10 bases; bases outside gene matches: 5. CDR1 is SQVTM and CDR2 is ANQGSEA in the germline V gene. The CDR3 covers 12 residues. The CDR3 DNA sequence: TGCAGCGCTGGACAGGGGCGCTCACCCCTCCACTTT. Protein sequence: CSAGQGRSPLHF.

The chain recombines TRBV5-1 with TRBJ2-7; unclear D gene. The V gene lost 2 bases and the J gene lost 5 bases, with 5 bases spanning the gap. The CDR3 runs 11 residues. The V gene's germline CDR1 is SGHRS and CDR2 YFSETQ. This CDR3 is CASSFFNEQYF. The CDR3 DNA follows: TGCGCCAGCAGCTTCTTCAACGAGCAGTACTTC.

The CDR3 loop reads CASNRAPNQPQHF. The CDR3 DNA reads TGTGCCAGCAACAGGGCCCCCAATCAGCCCCAGCATTTT. The chain combines TRBV6-6 with TRBJ1-5; TRBD1 is a possible D gene (6 bases). V was trimmed by 7 bases and J by 3 bases, leaving 10 bases between them. The CDR3 spans 13 residues. Germline CDR1 MNHNY, CDR2 SVGAGI (reference sequence).

CDR3 nucleotides: TGTGCCAGCAGTGAGGGACCGGGACTCCCCACAGATACGCAGTATTTT. As protein: CASSEGPGLPTDTQYF. The chain recombines TRBV6-4 with TRBJ2-3; D perhaps matches TRBD2 (6 bases). Germline CDR1 reads MRHNA; CDR2 reads SNTAGT. V lost 3 bases, J lost 2 bases, and 15 bases lay in between. The CDR3 contains 16 residues.

CDR3 nucleotide sequence: TGTGCCAGCAGTGTGGAGTGGGTAGCGGAAACTTCACCCCTCCACTTT. Protein sequence: CASSVEWVAETSPLHF. The chain links TRBV6-1 to TRBJ1-6; D unresolved. CDR3 length: 16 residues. The V end was cut by 4 bases, the J end by 9 bases, with 19 bases between. CDR1 is MNHNS and CDR2 is SASEGT in the germline V gene.

This rearrangement joins TRBV10-3 to TRBJ2-3; 11 nucleotides agree with TRBD2. The V gene's germline CDR1 is ENHRY and CDR2 SYGVKD. The trim removed 3 bases at V and 5 bases at J, leaving 4 bases unmatched. This CDR3 contains 15 residues. The CDR3 sequence: CAISELAGEGDTQYF. The CDR3, as DNA: TGTGCCATCAGTGAACTAGCGGGGGAAGGAGATACGCAGTATTTT.

The rearrangement links TRBV7-8 to TRBJ1-3; D unresolved. Trimming removed 5 bases from V and 0 bases from J, with 14 bases in between. CDR1 and CDR2 (germline): SGHVS, FQNEAQ. The CDR3 runs to 16 residues. This chain's CDR3 is CASSALQFFSGNTIYF. The CDR3 DNA reads TGTGCCAGCAGCGCCTTACAGTTTTTCTCTGGAAACACCATATATTTT.

The CDR3 region is CAWSEANPEGVETQYF. CDR3 in DNA: TGTGCCTGGAGTGAGGCGAATCCGGAAGGAGTAGAGACCCAGTACTTC. V usage is TRBV30 and J usage is TRBJ2-5, with D unclear. V lost 1 base and J lost 4, with 19 bases in between. The germline V gene has CDR1 GTSNPN and CDR2 SVGIG (reference sequence). This CDR3 has 16 residues.

The V call is TRBV9, the J call TRBJ2-7; 7 bases agree with TRBD1. J gave up 3 bases and V 3 bases, and 3 bases lay outside the gene matches. Looked up from germline, CDR1 is SGDLS and CDR2 is YYNGEE. This CDR3 is 13 amino acids long. CDR3 amino acids: CASSGQGNYEQYF. The CDR3 DNA sequence: TGTGCCAGCAGCGGACAGGGTAACTACGAGCAGTACTTC.

V gene TRBV5-6 combines with J gene TRBJ1-2, with 10 bases fitting TRBD1. This CDR3 comprises 18 residues. Germline CDR1 SGHDT, CDR2 YYEEEE. The V gene end was trimmed by 3 bases and the J gene end by 5 bases; junction bases not matched to a gene: 16. The CDR3: CASSSRRPGQGWRYGYTF. In nucleotides, the CDR3 is TGTGCCAGCAGCTCGCGAAGGCCGGGACAGGGGTGGAGATATGGCTACACCTTC.

CDR3 amino acids: CASSPGYEQYF. The CDR3 DNA follows: TGCGCCAGCAGTCCCGGATACGAGCAGTACTTC. V usage is TRBV4-1 and J usage is TRBJ2-7; D not certain. CDR3 length equals 11 residues. V shed 6 bases and J shed 4 bases, with 7 bases lying between them. Germline CDR1 and CDR2: MGHRA and YSYEKL.

In this sample, this clone turned up once. V is TRBV5-1 and J is TRBJ2-6; D is undetermined. Germline loops: CDR1 SGHRS, CDR2 YFSETQ. This CDR3 comprises 18 residues. V was clipped by 1 base and J by 1 base, with 15 bases between them. The CDR3 nucleotides are TGCGCCAGCAGCTTGTCCGTGACGTTTGGTTCTGGGGCCAACGTCCTGACTTTC. This encodes CASSLSVTFGSGANVLTF.

The J gene is TRBJ2-5, the V gene TRBV6-5; 9 bases align to TRBD1. J was trimmed by 5 bases and V by 6 bases; bases with no gene match: 10. Germline V gene lookup returns CDR1 MNHEY and CDR2 SVGAGI. There are 15 residues in the CDR3. The chain's CDR3 is CASRDNRGLGETQYF. Here the CDR3 DNA reads TGTGCCAGCAGGGACAACAGGGGGCTGGGGGAGACCCAGTACTTC.

The chain has TRBV23-1 and TRBJ1-4; D is unresolved. TRBV23-1 is filed as an ORF, its function uncertain. The CDR3 is 12 amino acids. The germline V and J ends were trimmed by 0 bases and 9 bases, with 5 bases remaining between them. CDR3 DNA: TGCGCCAGCAGTCAATCGAGGAAAAAACTGTTTTTT. Its protein is CASSQSRKKLFF.

The chain recombines TRBV5-6 with TRBJ1-1; D is possibly TRBD1 (5 bases). Per the germline V gene, CDR1 is SGHDT and CDR2 is YYEEEE. The CDR3 has 15 amino acids. Trimming pared 1 base from V and 4 bases from J, leaving 14 bases between. CDR3 amino acids: CASSLIGARTTEAFF. In DNA, the CDR3 is TGTGCCAGCAGCTTGATAGGGGCGCGGACCACTGAAGCTTTCTTT.

The J gene is TRBJ2-1, the V gene TRBV4-1; D unresolved. This CDR3 comprises 17 residues. The germline V gene encodes CDR1 MGHRA and CDR2 YSYEKL. Between the trimmed V and J ends, which lost 0 bases and 0 bases, there was a span of 12 bases. CDR3 DNA: TGCGCCAGCAGCCAAGATTCCAAGGTGAGCTCCTACAATGAGCAGTTCTTC. It codes for CASSQDSKVSSYNEQFF.

The chain has TRBV6-2 or TRBV6-3 and TRBJ1-4; D uncertain. Between the trimmed V and J ends, which lost 2 bases and 8 bases, there was a span of 9 bases. The CDR3 loop spans 13 amino acids. Germline V CDR1 and CDR2: MNHEY, SVGEGT. The CDR3 here is CASSYRANEKLFF. For the CDR3, the DNA is TGTGCCAGCAGTTACAGGGCCAACGAAAAACTGTTTTTT.

This CDR3 reads CASSLGQPLSGNTIYF. The DNA for the CDR3 is TGTGCCAGCAGCTTAGGGCAGCCACTCTCTGGAAACACCATATATTTT. This chain links TRBV7-9 with TRBJ1-3; D is unclear. With 1 base removed from V and 0 bases from J, the gap between germline ends came to 10 bases. CDR3 length: 16 residues. Germline V gene sequence: CDR1 SEHNR, CDR2 FQNEAQ (reference sequence).

This chain connects TRBV2 to TRBJ1-1, with unresolved D. Deletions cut 4 bases from V and 1 base from J, with 16 bases between. Germline assignment: CDR1 SNHLY and CDR2 FYNNEI. The CDR3 is made up of 16 amino acids. The CDR3 DNA reads TGTGCCAGCAGTGCGGCCGCTAGTGTGACGAACACTGAAGCTTTCTTT. Translating gives CASSAAASVTNTEAFF.

The rearrangement links TRBV10-2 to TRBJ1-1; D remains ambiguous. V was trimmed by 4 bases and J by 1 base, leaving 7 bases between them. Germline assignment: CDR1 WSHSY and CDR2 SAAADI. The CDR3 consists of 13 residues. The DNA of the CDR3 is TGCGCCAGCAGTGTTGGAGCGAACACTGAAGCTTTCTTT. The encoded protein is CASSVGANTEAFF.

V gene TRBV20-1 combines with J gene TRBJ1-5; D may be TRBD1 (5 bases). This CDR3 spans 13 amino acids. Trimming took off 3 bases at V and 5 bases at J, with 11 bases between the two ends. Germline V gives CDR1 DFQATT, CDR2 SNEGSKA (reference sequence). The CDR3 coding sequence is TGCAGTGCTAGTTCCAGGGTGGATCAGCCCCAGCATTTT. Protein sequence: CSASSRVDQPQHF.

This chain links TRBV24-1 with TRBJ2-2; D might be TRBD2 (7 bases). Germline-derived CDR1 and CDR2 are KGHDR and SFDVKD. This CDR3 contains 17 residues. Trimming took 3 bases from V and 8 from J, leaving 21 bases between them. The CDR3 DNA reads TGTGCCACCAGTGATCTGAGGAGGCAGGGGAGGGGAGGGGAGCTGTTTTTT. Protein product: CATSDLRRQGRGGELFF.

The chain combines TRBV5-6 with TRBJ2-3, with D perhaps matching TRBD2 (7 bases). V gave up 2 bases and J gave up 4 bases, with 14 bases separating them. The germline gives CDR1 SGHDT, CDR2 YYEEEE. The CDR3 runs 15 residues. The CDR3 DNA is TGTGCCAGCAGCTTTTTAGGGGGGGGCCCAGATACGCAGTATTTT. Its protein is CASSFLGGGPDTQYF. The entire variable domain, with the rest obtained from reference TRBV5-6 and TRBJ2-3, is as follows: DAGVTQSPTHLIKTRGQQVTLRCSPKSGHDTVSWYQQALGQGPQFIFQYYEEEERQRGNFPDRFSGHQFPNYSSELNVNALLLGDSALYLCASSFLGGGPDTQYFGPGTRLTVL.

The chain employs TRBV6-2 or TRBV6-3 and TRBJ2-1; D is ambiguous. The CDR3 consists of 12 residues. The ends were cut back, 3 bases at V and 12 bases at J, with 12 bases in the middle. CDR1 MNHEY and CDR2 SVGEGT come from the germline V gene. Here the CDR3 DNA reads TGTGCCAGCAGTTATACAGAGCTTTTGCAGTTCTTC. It codes for CASSYTELLQFF.

V and J are TRBV6-6 and TRBJ1-3; tentatively, D is TRBD1 (6 bases). CDR1 is MNHNY and CDR2 is SVGAGI in the germline V gene (reference sequence). This CDR3 comprises 18 residues. V was pared by 5 bases and J by 0 bases, with 20 bases between. The CDR3 sequence is CASSPVPLQGYSGNTIYF. CDR3 nucleotides: TGTGCCAGCAGTCCCGTTCCTCTACAGGGTTACTCTGGAAACACCATATATTTT.

This clone was recorded a few times. The chain recombines TRBV5-1 with TRBJ2-5, with D possibly TRBD2 on 5 matching bases. The germline CDR1 and CDR2 sequences are SGHRS and YFSETQ. V was trimmed by 2 bases and J by 5 bases, leaving 10 bases between them. This CDR3 spans 13 amino acids. CDR3 amino acids: CASSFRGMETQYF. CDR3 bases: TGCGCCAGCAGCTTTAGAGGGATGGAGACCCAGTACTTC.